The T cell receptor beta chain under discussion was sequenced for a study of cytomegalovirus exposure and HLA in healthy donors. To note about this clone: No antigen is known for it.

The PCR employed 60 Vbeta primers together with 13 Jbeta primers. TCRdb's table, derived via immunoSEQ multiplex PCR, lists solely in-frame clones and lacks some. The sample shows some 65,000 clones, roughly 80% of them seen only once. Study outcomes and limitations: With further analysis later on, most CMV-associated TCR beta chains appeared HLA-restricted. Among TCR beta chains, those listed as cytomegalovirus-associated numbered over 150. Across donors, most TCRs were seen rarely, yet some public ones were widespread. The study reported that TCR beta sequences accurately predicted HLA-A and HLA-B alleles in most subjects.

This CDR3 is 16 amino acids long. CDR1 and CDR2 from the germline V gene are SGHVS and FQNEAQ. The V and J ends lost 5 bases and 4 bases respectively, with 20 bases between them. This clonotype originated in a middle-aged woman in good health and CMV-seropositive. Material: PBMCs. The chain joins TRBV7-8 to TRBJ1-2; the D gene is possibly TRBD1 (5 bases). In DNA, the CDR3 is TGTGCCAGCAGCGGTACTTTGACAGTCGGATTCTATGGCTACACCTTC. It translates to CASSGTLTVGFYGYTF.